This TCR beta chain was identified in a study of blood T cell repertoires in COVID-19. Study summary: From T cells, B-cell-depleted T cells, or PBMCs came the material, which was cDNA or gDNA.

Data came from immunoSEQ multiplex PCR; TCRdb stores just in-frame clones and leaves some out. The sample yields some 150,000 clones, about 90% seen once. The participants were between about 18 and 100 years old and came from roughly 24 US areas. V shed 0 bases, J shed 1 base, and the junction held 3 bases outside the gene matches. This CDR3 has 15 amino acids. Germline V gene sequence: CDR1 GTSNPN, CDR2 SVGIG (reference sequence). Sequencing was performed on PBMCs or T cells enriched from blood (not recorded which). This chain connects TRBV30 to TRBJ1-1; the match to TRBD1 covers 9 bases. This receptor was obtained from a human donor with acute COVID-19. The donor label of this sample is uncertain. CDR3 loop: CAWSVTGQGNTEAFF. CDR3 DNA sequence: TGTGCCTGGAGTGTTACGGGACAGGGGAACACTGAAGCTTTCTTT.